The following is a TCR beta chain sequence with its context. Trimming cost V 3 bases and J 0 bases, with 5 bases left between them. The CDR3 extends over 13 amino acids. Looked up from germline, CDR1 is SGHTA and CDR2 is FQGTGA. Profiling relied on immunoSEQ multiplex PCR, and the TCRdb table lists in-frame clones only, not all of them. The repertoire includes around 39,000 clones, about 95% of them detected once, and 1.6% sits in the top ten. Treatment described: preoperative locoregional IRX-2 cytokine immunotherapy. Preoperative locoregional IRX-2 cytokine immunotherapy was tested in the phase Ib source study. These data originate in a study of preoperative IRX-2 immunotherapy in early breast cancer.

Sequenced here: tumor tissue, sampled after IRX-2 immunotherapy. The chain has TRBV7-3 and TRBJ1-1; D is ambiguous. The clonotype comes from a human donor with breast cancer. The CDR3 bases are TGTGCCAGCAGCTTCCAATTGAACACTGAAGCTTTCTTT. As protein: CASSFQLNTEAFF.